This TCR beta chain was retrieved from a study of molecular identifiers for immune sequencing clone quantification. Germline loops: CDR1 LGHDT, CDR2 YNNKEL (reference sequence). V lost 3 bases and J lost 2; bases outside the gene matches: 4. The CDR3 is 15 amino acids. This clonotype occurred many times. TCRdb independently ran MiXCR on the PCR reads; one entry per CDR3 protein. Here the sample spans under 800,000 distinct CDR3 sequences, around 25% being singletons. This chain joins TRBV3-1 and TRBJ2-3; 8 bases agree with TRBD2. This clonotype originated in a human donor in good health. Some libraries in this study had Jurkat cell RNA spiked in. Sequenced input: naive CD8+ T cells from blood, with Jurkat cell RNA spiked in. The subset is: FACS-sorted CD8+CD4-CCR7+CD45RA+ naive T cells. The CDR3 loop is CASSHVAGHTDTQYF. The CDR3 nucleotides are TGTGCCAGCAGCCATGTAGCGGGACACACAGATACGCAGTATTTT.